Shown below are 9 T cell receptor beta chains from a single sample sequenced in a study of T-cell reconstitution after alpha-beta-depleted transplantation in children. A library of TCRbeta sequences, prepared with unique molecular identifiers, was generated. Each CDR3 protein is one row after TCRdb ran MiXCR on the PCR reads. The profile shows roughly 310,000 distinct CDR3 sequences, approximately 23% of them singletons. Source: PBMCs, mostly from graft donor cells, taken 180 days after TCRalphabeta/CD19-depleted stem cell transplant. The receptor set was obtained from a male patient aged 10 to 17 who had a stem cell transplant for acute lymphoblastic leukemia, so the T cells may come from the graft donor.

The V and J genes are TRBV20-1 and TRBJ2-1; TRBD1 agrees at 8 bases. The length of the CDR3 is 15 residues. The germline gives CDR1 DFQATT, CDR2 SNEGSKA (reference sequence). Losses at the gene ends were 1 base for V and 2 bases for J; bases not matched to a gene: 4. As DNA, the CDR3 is TGCAGTGCTAGAGGCAAACAGGGGGCCTACAATGAGCAGTTCTTC. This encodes CSARGKQGAYNEQFF.

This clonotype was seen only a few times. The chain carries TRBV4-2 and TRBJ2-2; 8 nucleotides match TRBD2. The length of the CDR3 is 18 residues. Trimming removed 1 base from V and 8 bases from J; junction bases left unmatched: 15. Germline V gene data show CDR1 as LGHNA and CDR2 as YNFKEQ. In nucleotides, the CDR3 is TGTGCCAGCAGCCAAGTCACCGGTCCGGGGGGGCCCAAGGGGGAGCTGTTTTTT. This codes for CASSQVTGPGGPKGELFF.

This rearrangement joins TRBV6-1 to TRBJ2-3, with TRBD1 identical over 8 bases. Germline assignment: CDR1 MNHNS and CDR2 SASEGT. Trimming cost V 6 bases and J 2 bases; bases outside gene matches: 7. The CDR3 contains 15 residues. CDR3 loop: CASRTGTGFTDTQYF. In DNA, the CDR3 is TGTGCCAGCAGGACCGGGACAGGCTTCACAGATACGCAGTATTTT.

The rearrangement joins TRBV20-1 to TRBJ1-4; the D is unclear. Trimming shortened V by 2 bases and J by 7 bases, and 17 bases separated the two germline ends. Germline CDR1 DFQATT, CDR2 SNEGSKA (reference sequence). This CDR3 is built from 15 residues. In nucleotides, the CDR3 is TGCAGTGCTAGACTCGGGCCAGGTTGGGGTGAAAAACTGTTTTTT. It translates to CSARLGPGWGEKLFF.

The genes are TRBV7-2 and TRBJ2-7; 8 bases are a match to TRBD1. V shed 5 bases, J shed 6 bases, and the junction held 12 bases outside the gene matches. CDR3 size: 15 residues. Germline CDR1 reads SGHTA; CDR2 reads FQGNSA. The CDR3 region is CASSRSSGTGGEQYF. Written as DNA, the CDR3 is TGTGCCAGCAGCCGAAGTTCCGGGACAGGTGGCGAGCAGTACTTC. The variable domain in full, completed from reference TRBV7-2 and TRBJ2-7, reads GAGVSQSPSNKVTEKGKDVELRCDPISGHTALYWYRQSLGQGLEFLIYFQGNSAPDKSGLPSDRFSAERTGGSVSTLTIQRTQQEDSAVYLCASSRSSGTGGEQYFGPGTRLTVT.

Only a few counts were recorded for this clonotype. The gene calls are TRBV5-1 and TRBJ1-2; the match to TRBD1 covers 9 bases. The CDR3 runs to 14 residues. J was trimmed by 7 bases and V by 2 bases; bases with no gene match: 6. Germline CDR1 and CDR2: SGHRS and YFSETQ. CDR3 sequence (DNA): TGCGCCAGCAGCTTCGAGGGACAGGGTTCTGGCTACACCTTC. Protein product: CASSFEGQGSGYTF.

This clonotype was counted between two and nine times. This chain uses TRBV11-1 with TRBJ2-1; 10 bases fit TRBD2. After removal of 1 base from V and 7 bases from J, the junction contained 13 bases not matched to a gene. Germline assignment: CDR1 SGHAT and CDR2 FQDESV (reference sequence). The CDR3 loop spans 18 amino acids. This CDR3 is CASSLVGSQREGRNEQFF. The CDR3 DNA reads TGTGCCAGCAGCTTAGTCGGGAGCCAGCGGGAGGGCCGAAATGAGCAGTTCTTC.

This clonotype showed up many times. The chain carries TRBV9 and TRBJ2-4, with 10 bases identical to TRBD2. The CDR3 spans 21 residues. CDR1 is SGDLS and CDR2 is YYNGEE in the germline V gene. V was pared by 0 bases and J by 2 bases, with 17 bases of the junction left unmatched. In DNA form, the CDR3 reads TGTGCCAGCAGCGTAGGACCGGCTAGCGGGAGAGAGGGGCTAACCAAAAACATTCAGTACTTC. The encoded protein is CASSVGPASGREGLTKNIQYF.

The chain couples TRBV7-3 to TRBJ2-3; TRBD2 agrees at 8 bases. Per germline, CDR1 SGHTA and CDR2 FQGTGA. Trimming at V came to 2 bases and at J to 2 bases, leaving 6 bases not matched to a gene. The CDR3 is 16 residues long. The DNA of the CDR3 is TGTGCCAGCAGCTTATTGCCAGCGGGAGACACAGATACGCAGTATTTT. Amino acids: CASSLLPAGDTDTQYF.